This TCR beta chain came from a study of control samples from healthy donors and cancer patients. The assay was immunoSEQ multiplex PCR, and TCRdb's table has in-frame clones only and misses some. The sample carries some 200,000 clones, about nine tenths recorded once. From germline, CDR1 is LGHNT and CDR2 FRNRAP. The CDR3 has 16 residues. The ends were cut back, 5 bases at V and 0 bases at J, with 14 bases in the middle. This sequence originates from a woman in her 30s in good health. The material sequenced was blood. The chain uses TRBV12-5 and TRBJ2-1; D is unresolved. The CDR3 region is CASGTDPFSSYNEQFF. The CDR3 bases are TGTGCTAGTGGTACCGACCCCTTCAGCTCCTACAATGAGCAGTTCTTC.